Following are 20 T cell receptor beta chains from one sample sequenced in a study of cytomegalovirus exposure and HLA in healthy donors. PCR involved 60 Vbeta and 13 Jbeta primers. Libraries were prepared by immunoSEQ multiplex PCR; TCRdb keeps only in-frame clonotypes and omits some of them. The sample yields 120,000 or so clones, less than 20% seen once. Specimen: PBMCs. The receptors come from a young woman in good health and CMV-seronegative.

This clone occurred a few times. V usage is TRBV4-3 and J usage is TRBJ1-1; a possible D gene is TRBD1 (6 bases). Germline CDR1 is LGHNA and CDR2 is YSLEER. The CDR3 is made up of 16 amino acids. Trimming left V 0 bases short and J 0 bases short, with 11 bases between. CDR3 sequence: CASSQDRGRVNTEAFF. In DNA, the CDR3 is TGCGCCAGCAGCCAAGACAGGGGCCGAGTGAACACTGAAGCTTTCTTT.

The table lists this clone with a few counts. The chain couples TRBV5-1 to TRBJ1-2; D may be TRBD1 (6 bases). The germline CDR1 and CDR2 sequences are SGHRS and YFSETQ. Trimming stripped 4 bases from V and 4 bases from J, with 14 bases between. The CDR3 is made up of 14 amino acids. The DNA for the CDR3 is TGCGCCAGCAGCCCACAGGGTCCTGGCTATGGCTACACCTTC. It encodes CASSPQGPGYGYTF.

The chain uses TRBV19 and TRBJ1-2; 7 bases align to TRBD1. The CDR3 contains 13 residues. J gave up 8 bases and V 5 bases, and 8 bases lay outside the gene matches. The germline V gene encodes CDR1 LNHDA and CDR2 SQIVND (reference sequence). DNA of the CDR3: TGTGCCAGTAGTTGGGACAGAGCTATGGGCTACACCTTC. Protein: CASSWDRAMGYTF. Together with reference TRBV19 and TRBJ1-2, the CDR3 gives the full variable domain: DGGITQSPKYLFRKEGQNVTLSCEQNLNHDAMYWYRQDPGQGLRLIYYSQIVNDFQKGDIAEGYSVSREKKESFPLTVTSAQKNPTAFYLCASSWDRAMGYTFGSGTRLTVV.

The sample holds a few counts of this clone. This chain connects TRBV20-1 to TRBJ2-7; D gene ambiguous. The germline V gene has CDR1 DFQATT and CDR2 SNEGSKA (reference sequence). The CDR3 length is 11 residues. V was clipped by 2 bases and J by 1 base, with 3 bases between them. CDR3 DNA sequence: TGCAGTGCTAGATATTCCTACGAGCAGTACTTC. Translating gives CSARYSYEQYF.

This clone was seen more than once but under ten times. The CDR3 loop is CASSGTSGKSDTQYF. DNA for the CDR3: TGTGCCAGCAGTGGGACTAGCGGGAAATCAGATACGCAGTATTTT. The V and J genes are TRBV6-1 and TRBJ2-3, with 12 bases matching TRBD2. This CDR3 is 15 amino acids long. Per the germline V gene, CDR1 is MNHNS and CDR2 is SASEGT. The J segment lost 4 bases and the V segment lost 4 bases, leaving 3 bases of the junction unmatched.

This clone has more than one count but fewer than ten. The chain carries TRBV7-2 and TRBJ2-7; 9 bases line up with TRBD1. The germline gives CDR1 SGHTA, CDR2 FQGNSA. The CDR3 covers 13 residues. V dropped 5 bases and J dropped 7; count of bases not matched to a gene: 6. This chain's CDR3 is CASSHLTGGEQYF. The CDR3 DNA reads as TGTGCCAGCAGCCACTTGACAGGGGGGGAGCAGTACTTC.

The chain carries TRBV4-1 and TRBJ2-7; D remains ambiguous. Deletions cut 5 bases from V and 5 bases from J, with 19 bases between. CDR3 length: 15 residues. From germline, CDR1 is MGHRA and CDR2 YSYEKL. DNA of the CDR3: TGCGCCAGCAGCGCGGTTGTAGAGTCCCCGGACGAGCAGTACTTC. Protein sequence: CASSAVVESPDEQYF.

This rearrangement joins TRBV6-1 to TRBJ2-3; the match to TRBD2 covers 11 bases. Germline V gene sequence: CDR1 MNHNS, CDR2 SASEGT. The CDR3 runs 15 residues. J gave up 2 bases and V 6 bases, and 4 bases lay outside the gene matches. The CDR3 loop is CASRGTSGHTDTQYF. CDR3 nucleotide sequence: TGTGCCAGCAGGGGGACTAGCGGACACACAGATACGCAGTATTTT.

In this sample, this clone turned up a few times. Other nucleotide sequences from this sample produce the same CDR3. The chain joins TRBV28 to TRBJ2-3; unclear D gene. The CDR3 is 14 amino acids. Germline V gives CDR1 MDHEN, CDR2 SYDVKM. The ends were cut back, 2 bases at V and 0 bases at J, with 6 bases in the middle. CDR3: CASSLTGSTDTQYF. The DNA for the CDR3 is TGTGCCAGCAGTTTAACCGGGAGCACAGATACGCAGTATTTT.

The rearrangement links TRBV9 to TRBJ1-2, with 11 bases identical to TRBD1. This CDR3 region has 15 residues. Germline assignment: CDR1 SGDLS and CDR2 YYNGEE. V lost 4 bases and J lost 4; bases outside the gene matches: 6. The CDR3 DNA follows: TGTGCCAGCAGCACCCGGACAGGGGGCGGCTATGGCTACACCTTC. Protein sequence: CASSTRTGGGYGYTF. The full variable domain, in which reference TRBV9 and TRBJ1-2 provide the parts outside the CDR3, is DSGVTQTPKHLITATGQRVTLRCSPRSGDLSVYWYQQSLDQGLQFLIQYYNGEERAKGNILERFSAQQFPDLHSELNLSSLELGDSALYFCASSTRTGGGYGYTFGSGTRLTVV.

The rearrangement uses TRBV6-5 and TRBJ2-3; 7 nucleotides line up with TRBD1. Unmatched junction bases numbered 2, after V lost 2 bases and J lost 0 bases. This CDR3 has 15 residues. Germline V gene data show CDR1 as MNHEY and CDR2 as SVGAGI. CDR3 DNA sequence: TGTGCCAGCAGTTACGGGACAGTGAGCACAGATACGCAGTATTTT. It encodes CASSYGTVSTDTQYF.

The gene calls are TRBV4-1 and TRBJ1-1; D unclear. V was trimmed by 5 bases and J by 4 bases, leaving 11 bases between them. Germline V CDR1 and CDR2: MGHRA, YSYEKL. This CDR3 is built from 13 residues. In DNA, the CDR3 is TGCGCCAGCAGCTCCCACTGGGCCACTGAAGCTTTCTTT. It specifies CASSSHWATEAFF.

The chain has TRBV27 and TRBJ2-7; D is perhaps TRBD2 (6 bases). Trimming left V 0 bases short and J 0 bases short, with 9 bases between. Germline CDR1 and CDR2: MNHEY and SMNVEV (reference sequence). The CDR3 totals 15 residues. CDR3 region: CASSLSPSASYEQYF. The CDR3 nucleotides are TGTGCCAGCAGTTTATCACCTAGCGCCTCCTACGAGCAGTACTTC.

This clone came up a few times. The chain employs TRBV5-1 and TRBJ2-5; 9 bases fit TRBD2. V trimming: 1 base; J trimming: 3 bases; junction bases outside the gene matches: 4. This CDR3 region has 15 residues. Germline V gives CDR1 SGHRS, CDR2 YFSETQ. CDR3 in amino acids: CASSLFSSGKETQYF. In DNA form, the CDR3 reads TGCGCCAGCAGCTTGTTCTCTAGCGGGAAAGAGACCCAGTACTTC. Full variable domain (rest looked up from reference TRBV5-1 and TRBJ2-5): KAGVTQTPRYLIKTRGQQVTLSCSPISGHRSVSWYQQTPGQGLQFLFEYFSETQRNKGNFPGRFSGRQFSNSRSEMNVSTLELGDSALYLCASSLFSSGKETQYFGPGTRLLVL.

The chain links TRBV30 to TRBJ2-1; 10 nucleotides agree with TRBD1. Germline loops: CDR1 GTSNPN, CDR2 SVGIG (reference sequence). The ends lost 0 bases at V and 10 bases at J; junction bases unmatched: 6. The CDR3 has 14 amino acids. CDR3 nucleotides: TGTGCCTGGAGTGTAGGACAGGGGGTGGACGAGCAGTTCTTC. Its translation: CAWSVGQGVDEQFF.

The rearrangement links TRBV5-1 to TRBJ1-1; 9 bases agree with TRBD1. There are 16 residues in the CDR3. V lost 4 bases to trimming and J lost 3 bases; unmatched junction nucleotides: 10. CDR1 is SGHRS and CDR2 is YFSETQ in the germline V gene. As DNA, the CDR3 is TGCGCCAGCAGCGTGGGACAGGGTAGACGGGACACTGAAGCTTTCTTT. Translated, it gives CASSVGQGRRDTEAFF.

This clone appeared a few times. The chain joins TRBV27 to TRBJ2-3; TRBD2 agrees at 9 bases. Germline assignment: CDR1 MNHEY and CDR2 SMNVEV (reference sequence). V lost 3 bases and J lost 1; bases outside the gene matches: 5. The CDR3 spans 16 residues. CDR3 bases: TGTGCCAGCAGTTTCAATGTAGCGGGGGGCACAGATACGCAGTATTTT. Its protein is CASSFNVAGGTDTQYF.

The gene calls are TRBV7-6 and TRBJ2-4; 14 nucleotides match TRBD2. The V segment lost 6 bases and the J segment 0 bases; nucleotides outside the gene matches: 7. The CDR3 runs 18 residues. The germline gives CDR1 SGHVS, CDR2 FNYEAQ. CDR3 sequence reads: CASSPGLAGGIAKNIQYF. CDR3 bases: TGTGCCAGCAGTCCTGGACTAGCGGGGGGCATAGCCAAAAACATTCAGTACTTC.

The chain employs TRBV28 and TRBJ1-2, with TRBD1 matching 7 bases. The CDR3 runs 14 residues. V shed 6 bases, J shed 4 bases, and the junction held 8 bases outside the gene matches. CDR1 and CDR2 from the germline V gene are MDHEN and SYDVKM. CDR3 sequence reads: CASRPPYRGYGYTF. The CDR3 DNA sequence: TGTGCCAGCAGACCACCCTACAGGGGCTATGGCTACACCTTC.

The J gene is TRBJ2-5, the V gene TRBV4-3; 7 bases match TRBD2. Germline V gene data show CDR1 as LGHNA and CDR2 as YSLEER. With 0 bases clipped from V and 0 bases from J, the junction kept 7 bases outside the gene matches. The CDR3 runs to 17 residues. CDR3 DNA: TGCGCCAGCAGCCAAGAGTCCCCAGCGGGGAACCAAGAGACCCAGTACTTC. It yields the protein CASSQESPAGNQETQYF.